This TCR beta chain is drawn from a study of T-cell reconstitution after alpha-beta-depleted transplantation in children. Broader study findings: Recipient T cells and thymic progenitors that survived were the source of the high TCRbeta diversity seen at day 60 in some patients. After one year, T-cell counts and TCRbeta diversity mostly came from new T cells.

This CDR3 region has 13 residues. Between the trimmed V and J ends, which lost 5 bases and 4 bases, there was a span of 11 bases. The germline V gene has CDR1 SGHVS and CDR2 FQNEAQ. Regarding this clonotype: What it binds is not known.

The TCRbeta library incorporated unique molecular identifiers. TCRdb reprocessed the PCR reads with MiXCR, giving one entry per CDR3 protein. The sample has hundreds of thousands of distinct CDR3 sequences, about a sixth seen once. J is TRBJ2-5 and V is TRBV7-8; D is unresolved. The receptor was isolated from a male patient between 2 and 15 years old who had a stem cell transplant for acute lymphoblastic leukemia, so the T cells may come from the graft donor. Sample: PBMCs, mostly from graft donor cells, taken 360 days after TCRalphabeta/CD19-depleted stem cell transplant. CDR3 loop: CASSAGVLETQYF. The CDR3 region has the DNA TGTGCCAGCAGCGCTGGGGTGCTAGAGACCCAGTACTTC.